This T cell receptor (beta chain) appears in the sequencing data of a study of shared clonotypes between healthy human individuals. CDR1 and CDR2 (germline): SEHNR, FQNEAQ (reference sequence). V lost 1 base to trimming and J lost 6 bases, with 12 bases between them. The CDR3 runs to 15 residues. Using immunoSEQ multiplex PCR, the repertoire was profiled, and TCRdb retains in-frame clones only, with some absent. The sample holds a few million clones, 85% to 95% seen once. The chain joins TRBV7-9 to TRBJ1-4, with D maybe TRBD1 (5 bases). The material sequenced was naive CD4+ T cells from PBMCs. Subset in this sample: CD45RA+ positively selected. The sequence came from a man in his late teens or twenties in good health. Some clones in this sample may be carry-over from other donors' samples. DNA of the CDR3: TGTGCCAGCAGCTTAGGAGACAGCTCCTATGAAAAACTGTTTTTT. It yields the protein CASSLGDSSYEKLFF.